A selection of T cell receptor beta chains follows, all from one sample in a study of blood T cell repertoires in COVID-19. Here immunoSEQ multiplex PCR was the method, and the copy in TCRdb shows in-frame clones only, minus some. The data show over 45,000 clones, roughly four fifths seen once. Sequences were obtained from peripheral blood. The receptor source for this set is a man in his sixties with active COVID-19. Each CDR3 is given with its conserved first and last residue. Fields, in order: clone size, D gene, V gene, J gene, CDR3 protein, CDR3 DNA. A D gene is named only where the DNA matches it firmly. The size entry is marked missing in some rows and otherwise reads once, few, many or a size class.

-	TRBD1	TRBV19	TRBJ2-7	CASSGGSGQGNLYEQYF	TGTGCCAGTAGTGGGGGTAGCGGACAGGGAAACCTCTACGAGCAGTACTTC
-	-	TRBV6-1	TRBJ1-2	CASSESAPHGYTF	TGTGCCAGCAGTGAATCCGCGCCACATGGCTACACCTTC
once	TRBD1	TRBV4-2	TRBJ1-2	CASRPTGGSGYTF	TGTGCCAGCAGACCTACAGGGGGCAGTGGCTACACCTTC
-	-	TRBV7-3	TRBJ2-3	CASSPTSLGTDTQYF	TGTGCCAGCAGCCCGACTAGTCTGGGCACAGATACGCAGTATTTT
-	-	TRBV6-6	TRBJ1-5	CASSRIPTPNQPQHF	TGTGCCAGCAGCCGTATCCCGACACCTAATCAGCCCCAGCATTTT
-	TRBD1	TRBV6-4	TRBJ2-3	CASSPETGGPDTQYF	TGTGCCAGCAGTCCAGAGACAGGGGGCCCAGATACGCAGTATTTT
-	TRBD1	TRBV19	TRBJ2-7	CASRDRGSSYEQYF	TGTGCCAGTAGGGACAGGGGAAGCTCCTACGAGCAGTACTTC
-	-	TRBV30	TRBJ1-6	CAWSQHGYRGSSPLHF	TGTGCCTGGAGTCAACACGGGTATCGGGGGAGTTCACCCCTCCACTTT
-	TRBD1	TRBV5-5	TRBJ2-7	CASSLTGETVYEQYF	TGTGCCAGCAGCCTGACAGGGGAAACGGTTTACGAGCAGTACTTC
-	TRBD2	TRBV10-3	TRBJ2-3	CAISESTSLLDTQYF	TGTGCCATCAGTGAGTCGACTAGCTTGCTAGATACGCAGTATTTT
-	TRBD2	TRBV24-1	TRBJ2-1	CATSDRTGTSASGSYNEQFF	TGTGCCACCAGTGATCGCACCGGGACTAGCGCATCAGGCTCCTACAATGAGCAGTTCTTC
-	-	TRBV27	TRBJ1-2	CASSPLGQPTNYGYTF	TGTGCCAGCAGTCCACTCGGACAGCCAACTAACTATGGCTACACCTTC
-	-	TRBV10-3	TRBJ2-3	CAISDDPGVLDTQYF	TGTGCCATCAGTGACGATCCGGGTGTCTTGGATACGCAGTATTTT
-	TRBD1	TRBV5-6	TRBJ2-4	CASSQRDRLAKNIQYF	TGTGCCAGCAGCCAGAGGGACAGATTAGCCAAAAACATTCAGTACTTC
once	TRBD1	TRBV11-3	TRBJ2-7	CASRNGVAGQGGKEQYF	TGTGCCAGCAGAAATGGAGTCGCGGGACAGGGGGGGAAAGAGCAGTACTTC
once	-	TRBV29-1	TRBJ1-2	CSVEDGQENYGYTF	TGCAGCGTTGAAGATGGGCAAGAGAACTATGGCTACACCTTC
-	-	TRBV3-1/TRBV3-2	TRBJ2-1	CASSQEGGISYNEQFF	TGTGCCAGCAGCCAAGAGGGGGGTATCTCCTACAATGAGCAGTTCTTC
-	TRBD1	TRBV12-3/TRBV12-4	TRBJ1-1	CASRGTGGTEAFF	TGTGCCAGCAGGGGTACAGGGGGCACTGAAGCTTTCTTT
-	TRBD2	TRBV10-1	TRBJ2-1	CASSEGLAGGPRYNEQFF	TGCGCCAGCAGTGAAGGTCTAGCGGGGGGGCCGCGGTACAATGAGCAGTTCTTC
-	TRBD1	TRBV20-1	TRBJ2-1	CSASAGTGGAGNEQFF	TGCAGTGCTAGTGCCGGGACAGGGGGCGCGGGAAATGAGCAGTTCTTC
-	-	TRBV4-2	TRBJ2-7	CASSQPGTPSEQYF	TGTGCCAGCAGCCAACCAGGGACACCATCCGAGCAGTACTTC
-	TRBD2	TRBV7-8	TRBJ2-6	CASSPSRLAGVGGANVLTF	TGTGCCAGCAGCCCTAGTAGACTAGCGGGAGTGGGTGGGGCCAACGTCCTGACTTTC
-	-	TRBV28	TRBJ2-1	CASSLAARGYNEQFF	TGTGCCAGCAGTTTAGCGGCCAGAGGATACAATGAGCAGTTCTTC
-	TRBD1	TRBV7-9	TRBJ1-6	CASSLETGGYSPLHF	TGTGCCAGCAGCTTAGAGACAGGGGGTTATTCACCCCTCCACTTT
-	-	TRBV28	TRBJ2-1	CASSVSGYNEQFF	TGTGCCAGCAGTGTTAGCGGTTACAATGAGCAGTTCTTC
-	-	TRBV27	TRBJ2-7	CASSSSRSENEQYF	TGTGCCAGCAGTTCATCAAGGTCGGAGAACGAGCAGTACTTC
-	TRBD2	TRBV5-1	TRBJ2-2	CASSWAGDTGELFF	TGCGCCAGCAGCTGGGCGGGGGACACCGGGGAGCTGTTTTTT
-	-	TRBV2	TRBJ2-3	CASSARGTSLTDTQYF	TGTGCCAGCAGTGCCCGAGGGACTTCTCTCACAGATACGCAGTATTTT
-	TRBD1	TRBV15	TRBJ2-5	CATSRDRPGGDVTQYF	TGTGCCACCAGCAGAGATCGCCCAGGGGGCGATGTGACCCAGTACTTC
-	-	TRBV6-2/TRBV6-3	TRBJ2-7	CASSYVGGGYEQYF	TGTGCCAGCAGTTACGTAGGTGGAGGCTACGAGCAGTACTTC
-	TRBD1	TRBV2	TRBJ2-1	CASSDIRQGNEQFF	TGTGCCAGCAGTGATATTCGACAGGGGAATGAGCAGTTCTTC
-	-	TRBV10-3	TRBJ2-2	CAISETGPTGELFF	TGTGCCATCAGTGAGACGGGTCCCACCGGGGAGCTGTTTTTT
-	TRBD1	TRBV24-1	TRBJ2-7	CATSDELRTGIYEQYF	TGTGCCACCAGTGACGAGTTACGGACAGGGATCTACGAGCAGTACTTC
-	TRBD1	TRBV5-6	TRBJ2-7	CASSLRQGRSEQYF	TGTGCCAGCAGCTTGCGACAGGGAAGGTCCGAGCAGTACTTC
-	TRBD1	TRBV6-5	TRBJ1-5	CASSYSGQGFQPQHF	TGTGCCAGCAGTTACTCGGGACAGGGGTTCCAGCCCCAGCATTTT
-	TRBD2	TRBV19	TRBJ2-3	CASRPRGATDTQYF	TGTGCCAGTAGACCGCGGGGGGCCACAGATACGCAGTATTTT
-	-	TRBV19	TRBJ2-7	CASSISASRTYEQYF	TGTGCCAGTAGTATCTCAGCGAGTAGGACCTACGAGCAGTACTTC
-	-	TRBV19	TRBJ2-1	CASSIGGDNEQFF	TGTGCCAGTAGTATCGGGGGAGACAATGAGCAGTTCTTC
-	-	TRBV7-8	TRBJ1-1	CASSLHRGNTEAFF	TGTGCCAGCAGCCTTCACCGAGGGAACACTGAAGCTTTCTTT
-	TRBD2	TRBV13	TRBJ2-7	CASSPHTPSGGGKIYEQYF	TGTGCCAGCAGCCCCCACACCCCTAGCGGGGGGGGGAAAATCTACGAGCAGTACTTC
-	-	TRBV23-1	TRBJ2-1	CASSQSGCEGSYNEQFF	TGCGCCAGCAGTCAATCAGGGTGCGAGGGCTCCTACAATGAGCAGTTCTTC
-	-	TRBV25-1	TRBJ1-1	CASSETDRLNTEAFF	TGTGCCAGCAGTGAAACGGACAGATTGAACACTGAAGCTTTCTTT
few	-	TRBV7-2	TRBJ1-1	CASSLESGLGATEAFF	TGTGCCAGCAGCTTAGAGTCAGGGCTGGGGGCCACTGAAGCTTTCTTT
-	-	TRBV28	TRBJ2-7	CASSPSDYEQYF	TGTGCCAGCAGTCCGAGCGATTACGAGCAGTACTTC
few	TRBD2	TRBV6-4	TRBJ2-1	CASSDSMAGGGEQFF	TGTGCCAGCAGTGACTCAATGGCGGGAGGCGGGGAGCAGTTCTTC
-	-	TRBV24-1	TRBJ2-3	CATSDLTRQGVDTQYF	TGTGCCACCAGTGATTTAACTCGTCAGGGTGTCGATACGCAGTATTTT